The 21 T cell receptor beta chains below all came from one sample that was sequenced in a study of T cell repertoires in cytomegalovirus infection. TCRdb re-called the reads through MiXCR, storing one row per CDR3 protein. The table has about 900,000 distinct CDR3 sequences, about a third seen once. The antigens these receptors bind are not known. The starting material was cultured CD8+ T cells from PBMCs, obtained from culture after CMV antigen stimulation. The receptors stem from a human donor in good health (CMV status not recorded). Some clones in this sample may be carry-over from other donors' samples.

The chain is built from TRBV4-2 and TRBJ2-3, with 7 nucleotides matching TRBD2. From germline, CDR1 is LGHNA and CDR2 YNFKEQ. J lost 4 bases, V lost 4 bases, and 11 bases had no gene match. The CDR3 extends over 16 amino acids. This CDR3 is CASSPTSAGQSDTQYF. CDR3 nucleotide sequence: TGTGCCAGCAGCCCCACCTCAGCGGGGCAATCAGATACGCAGTATTTT.

CDR3 residues: CASTPPGTGSHEQFF. In DNA form, the CDR3 reads TGTGCCAGCACCCCCCCAGGGACAGGGAGCCATGAGCAGTTCTTC. The genes are TRBV12-3 or TRBV12-4 and TRBJ2-1, with TRBD1 identical over 9 bases. The CDR3 is 15 residues long. J was trimmed by 8 bases and V by 7 bases; bases with no gene match: 12.

This clonotype was seen a handful of times. The junction does not match germline at one end; this may be a read error. The V call is TRBV4-1, the J call TRBJ1-4, with 7 bases aligning to TRBD1. Germline CDR1 is MGHRA and CDR2 is YSYEKL. The CDR3 is 14 amino acids. The CDR3 protein is CASSQGGTAEKLFF. In DNA, the CDR3 is TGTGCCAGCAGCCAAGGAGGGACAGCCGAAAAACTGTTTTTT.

A single count supports this clonotype. The V and J genes are TRBV20-1 and TRBJ1-6; a possible D gene is TRBD1 (5 bases). The V gene's germline CDR1 is DFQATT and CDR2 SNEGSKA (reference sequence). V was shortened by 0 bases and J by 7 bases, with 22 bases between the two germline ends. The CDR3 has 18 residues. The CDR3 nucleotides are TGCAGTGCTAGAGACCCCCAGACCCACGGGACGGCAAATTCACCCCTCCACTTT. Translating gives CSARDPQTHGTANSPLHF.

The chain couples TRBV6-2 or TRBV6-3 to TRBJ2-7; the D gene could be TRBD1 or TRBD2 (5 bases each). Germline CDR1 is MNHEY and CDR2 is SVGEGT. V was shortened by 6 bases and J by 6 bases, with 15 bases between the two germline ends. CDR3 size: 13 residues. The CDR3 nucleotides are TGTGCCAGCAGGGGCTACGGGGACGCCGAGCAGTACGTC. This codes for CASRGYGDAEQYV.

The chain employs TRBV11-3 and TRBJ1-2; D unclear. Germline CDR1 and CDR2: SGHNT and YENEEA. CDR3 size: 18 residues. Between the trimmed V and J ends, which lost 5 bases and 2 bases, there was a span of 24 bases. The CDR3 nucleotides read TGTGCCAGCAGCCCGCCCCGTCGGGGTACGCAGGCGAACTATGGCTACACCTTC. This gives the protein CASSPPRRGTQANYGYTF.

This chain joins TRBV6-4 and TRBJ2-1, with D tentatively TRBD1 or TRBD2 (5 bases each). V shed 3 bases and J shed 9 bases, with 18 bases lying between them. CDR3 length: 15 residues. Germline loops: CDR1 MRHNA, CDR2 SNTAGT. The CDR3 spells CASSERTASGREQFF. The CDR3 DNA reads TGTGCCAGCAGTGAAAGGACGGCATCGGGACGTGAGCAGTTCTTC.

This clonotype appeared a few times. The chain couples TRBV7-2 to TRBJ2-4; D may be TRBD2 (6 bases). Deletions cut 6 bases from V and 8 bases from J, with 11 bases between. CDR1 and CDR2 (germline): SGHTA, FQGNSA. The CDR3 contains 12 residues. CDR3 in DNA: TGTGCCAGCAGGGGGGGAGCGGACATTCAGTACTTC. This translates into CASRGGADIQYF. The full variable domain, rest sourced from reference TRBV7-2 and TRBJ2-4, is GAGVSQSPSNKVTEKGKDVELRCDPISGHTALYWYRQSLGQGLEFLIYFQGNSAPDKSGLPSDRFSAERTGGSVSTLTIQRTQQEDSAVYLCASRGGADIQYFGAGTRLSVL.

This clonotype was counted between two and nine times. The CDR3 coding sequence is TGTGCCAGCAGTGATACGAGAATTGAAGCTTTCTTT. Encoded protein: CASSDTRIEAFF. The gene calls are TRBV2 and TRBJ1-1; no firm D call. The CDR3 loop spans 12 amino acids. V dropped 3 bases and J dropped 7 bases, with 9 bases sitting between them. Germline V CDR1 and CDR2: SNHLY, FYNNEI.

This clonotype appeared many times. One base away lies a much larger clone, so this may be a sequencing read error. The chain employs TRBV6-5 and TRBJ1-1; no clear D. Germline V lookup: CDR1 MNHEY, CDR2 SVGAGI. The CDR3 extends over 12 amino acids. Trimming pared 2 bases from V and 5 bases from J, leaving 6 bases between. CDR3 amino acids: CASSYGKTEAFF. The DNA of the CDR3 is TGTGCCAGCAGTTACGGGAAGACTGAAGCTTTCTTT.

V gene TRBV6-6 combines with J gene TRBJ1-6; no clear D. This CDR3 is 12 amino acids long. V lost 10 bases to trimming and J lost 7 bases, with 11 bases between them. Germline CDR1 reads MNHNY; CDR2 reads SVGAGI (reference sequence). CDR3 in DNA: TGTGCCACCACACTGGGGAATTCACCCCTCCACTTT. Translated, it gives CATTLGNSPLHF.

In this sample, this clonotype turned up a few times. The V gene is TRBV27, the J gene TRBJ2-7; perhaps TRBD2 as D (6 bases). The V and J ends lost 0 bases and 0 bases respectively, with 12 bases between them. In germline, CDR1 is MNHEY, CDR2 SMNVEV (reference sequence). CDR3 length equals 16 residues. CDR3 in amino acids: CASSLSGLVSSYEQYF. The CDR3 coding sequence is TGTGCCAGCAGTTTATCGGGACTCGTGAGCTCCTACGAGCAGTACTTC.

The chain links TRBV6-6 to TRBJ2-3; TRBD2 agrees at 12 bases. The CDR3 has 15 amino acids. CDR1 is MNHNY, CDR2 SVGAGI, per germline (reference sequence). The ends lost 6 bases at V and 5 bases at J; junction bases unmatched: 6. CDR3 in amino acids: CASSMLAGGQDTQYF. The CDR3 region has the DNA TGTGCCAGCAGCATGCTAGCGGGGGGGCAAGATACGCAGTATTTT.

A remark on this clonotype: A read error may account for a junction end that differs from germline. The chain employs TRBV12-3 or TRBV12-4 and TRBJ2-5; D might be TRBD1 or TRBD2, each matching 5 bases. This CDR3 comprises 14 residues. The CDR3 DNA reads as TGTGCCAACAGTCCGGGGCCGTGGGGAGAGACCCAGTACTTC. It codes for CANSPGPWGETQYF.

V gene TRBV12-3 or TRBV12-4 combines with J gene TRBJ1-6, with D possibly TRBD1 on 6 matching bases. There are 15 residues in the CDR3. Trimming cost V 7 bases and J 9 bases, with 19 bases left between them. The CDR3 here is CASTDGQGMSSPLHF. As DNA, the CDR3 is TGTGCCAGCACTGACGGCCAGGGGATGAGTTCACCCCTCCACTTT.

On this clonotype: This clone may be a read error of a much larger clone one base away. The chain couples TRBV7-6 to TRBJ1-2, with TRBD1 as a possible D gene (6 bases). CDR3 size: 16 residues. Germline V gene sequence: CDR1 SGHVS, CDR2 FNYEAQ. The V end was cut by 5 bases, the J end by 5 bases, with 21 bases between. The CDR3 loop is CASSDLLGQLDYGYTF. The CDR3 region has the DNA TGTGCCAGCAGCGATCTACTGGGACAACTGGATTATGGCTACACCTTC.

As to this clonotype: A much larger clonotype is one base distant, so this may be a read error. The rearrangement uses TRBV25-1 and TRBJ1-2; maybe TRBD1 (6 bases). The germline V gene encodes CDR1 MGHDK and CDR2 SYGVNS. The CDR3 is 16 residues long. The V end lost 6 bases, the J end lost 2 bases, and 19 bases lay between the germline ends. CDR3 sequence reads: CASSLDGGLGNYGYTF. The CDR3 coding sequence is TGTGCCAGCAGCCTGGACGGGGGGCTTGGGAACTATGGCTACACCTTC.

The V call is TRBV7-9, the J call TRBJ1-4; no firm D call. The CDR3 consists of 18 residues. Germline CDR1 and CDR2: SEHNR and FQNEAQ (reference sequence). V dropped 5 bases and J dropped 6 bases, with 25 bases sitting between them. CDR3 bases: TGTGCCAGCAGCCGTACAGACTTCCTACAAGTCGGAGATGAAAAACTGTTTTTT. This sequence encodes CASSRTDFLQVGDEKLFF.

This clonotype was counted only a few times. The J gene is TRBJ2-6, the V gene TRBV4-2, with D perhaps matching TRBD1 (6 bases). This CDR3 has 14 amino acids. Trimming shortened V by 8 bases and J by 2 bases, and 10 bases separated the two germline ends. Germline CDR1 reads LGHNA; CDR2 reads YNFKEQ. CDR3 region: CASGGGAGANVLTF. The CDR3 DNA reads TGTGCCAGCGGTGGGGGCGCTGGGGCCAACGTCCTGACTTTC.

In its sample, this clonotype was seen a few times. The chain uses TRBV6-8 and TRBJ1-1, with D uncertain. The CDR3 contains 13 residues. Trimming stripped 5 bases from V and 1 base from J, with 8 bases between. The germline gives CDR1 MNHGY, CDR2 SAAAGT. The CDR3 nucleotides read TGTGCCAGCAGTATGACCGCGAACACTGAAGCTTTCTTT. Its protein product is CASSMTANTEAFF.

The rearrangement joins TRBV6-8 to TRBJ2-7; 8 bases map to TRBD1. The CDR3 length is 16 residues. Germline trimming cut 2 bases from V and 3 bases from J; bases unmatched to any gene: 9. From germline, CDR1 is MNHGY and CDR2 SAAAGT. DNA of the CDR3: TGTGCCAGCAGTTACGGGTCCGGGACAGGATACTACGAGCAGTACTTC. It yields the protein CASSYGSGTGYYEQYF.